Presented here are 30 T cell receptor beta chains from one specimen sequenced in a study of blood T cell repertoires in COVID-19. Profiling relied on immunoSEQ multiplex PCR, and the TCRdb table lists in-frame clones only, not all of them. The table has 20,000 to 30,000 clones, around 90% seen once. Input material: peripheral blood. The receptors were sampled from a woman aged 55-70 years with active COVID-19.

The chain uses TRBV4-1 and TRBJ1-2, with 8 nucleotides matching TRBD1. The trim removed 0 bases at V and 2 bases at J, leaving 5 bases unmatched. This CDR3 is 16 amino acids long. In germline, CDR1 is MGHRA, CDR2 YSYEKL. CDR3 protein: CASSQDIGTGNYGYTF. CDR3 coding DNA: TGCGCCAGCAGCCAAGATATAGGGACAGGAAACTATGGCTACACCTTC.

This clone was observed once. The rearrangement uses TRBV3-1 (or the pseudogene TRBV3-2) and TRBJ2-3; a possible D gene is TRBD1 (7 bases). This CDR3 contains 17 residues. The V and J ends lost 1 base and 3 bases respectively, with 17 bases between them. Germline V gene sequence: CDR1 LGHDT, CDR2 YNNKEL (reference sequence). This CDR3 reads CASSQGVGGGGTDTQYF. CDR3 coding DNA: TGTGCCAGCAGCCAAGGGGTTGGAGGGGGCGGGACAGATACGCAGTATTTT.

V usage is TRBV28 and J usage is TRBJ2-5; 8 bases match TRBD1. Germline CDR1 and CDR2: MDHEN and SYDVKM. This CDR3 is 15 amino acids long. With 5 bases clipped from V and 4 bases from J, the junction kept 9 bases outside the gene matches. The DNA of the CDR3 is TGTGCCAGCAGTCCCACAGGGGGGAATCGAGAGACCCAGTACTTC. Translating gives CASSPTGGNRETQYF.

The gene calls are TRBV5-1 and TRBJ1-2, with TRBD1 identical over 7 bases. Germline CDR1 and CDR2: SGHRS and YFSETQ. Losses at the gene ends were 8 bases for V and 5 bases for J; bases not matched to a gene: 9. This CDR3 is 13 amino acids long. Here the CDR3 reads CASATDRDYGYTF. CDR3 nucleotide sequence: TGCGCCAGTGCAACTGACAGGGATTATGGCTACACCTTC.

This clone was detected only once. The V and J genes are TRBV4-1 and TRBJ1-5; D gene unclear. V gave up 1 base and J gave up 2 bases, with 6 bases separating them. Per germline, CDR1 MGHRA and CDR2 YSYEKL. The CDR3 sequence is 14 residues long. CDR3 DNA sequence: TGCGCCAGCAGCCAAGGACTCGGCAATCAGCCCCAGCATTTT. This gives the protein CASSQGLGNQPQHF.

The chain recombines TRBV27 with TRBJ2-3, with 13 positions matching TRBD2. V trimming: 2 bases; J trimming: 1 base; junction bases outside the gene matches: 6. This CDR3 spans 18 amino acids. Germline V CDR1 and CDR2: MNHEY, SMNVEV (reference sequence). CDR3: CASSLGTSGDLGTDTQYF. The CDR3 region has the DNA TGTGCCAGCAGTTTAGGGACTAGCGGGGATTTAGGCACAGATACGCAGTATTTT.

The table lists this clone with a count of one. V gene TRBV19 combines with J gene TRBJ2-7; maybe TRBD1 (5 bases). The CDR3 has 14 residues. Trimming shortened V by 5 bases and J by 3 bases, and 14 bases separated the two germline ends. Germline loops: CDR1 LNHDA, CDR2 SQIVND (reference sequence). The CDR3 loop reads CASSQTRTSYEQYF. CDR3 DNA sequence: TGTGCCAGTAGTCAGACACGGACAAGCTACGAGCAGTACTTC.

This clone has just a few counts. The chain employs TRBV5-1 and TRBJ2-5; TRBD2 matches 8 bases. Trimming removed 1 base from V and 1 base from J; junction bases left unmatched: 9. This CDR3 has 17 amino acids. CDR1 SGHRS and CDR2 YFSETQ come from the germline V gene. CDR3 DNA: TGCGCCAGCAGCTTGAATCCCGGGACTAGAGGCCAAGAGACCCAGTACTTC. This translates into CASSLNPGTRGQETQYF.

The CDR3 coding sequence is TGCGCCAGCAGCCAGACTAGCGGGAGCGCCAATGAGCAGTTCTTC. Its translation: CASSQTSGSANEQFF. The V call is TRBV5-1, the J call TRBJ2-1; 12 nucleotides match TRBD2. This CDR3 contains 15 residues. The J segment lost 6 bases and the V segment lost 4 bases, leaving 5 bases of the junction unmatched. The germline V gene encodes CDR1 SGHRS and CDR2 YFSETQ.

The CDR3 sequence: CASSFPPGAQYF. As DNA, the CDR3 is TGTGCCAGCAGTTTCCCCCCGGGAGCGCAGTATTTT. The chain links TRBV6-2 or TRBV6-3 to TRBJ2-3; D may be TRBD2 (6 bases). V was pared by 4 bases and J by 10 bases, with 12 bases between. The CDR3 has 12 amino acids. Per germline, CDR1 MNHEY and CDR2 SVGEGT.

This chain connects TRBV28 to TRBJ1-2; no definite D call. V gave up 7 bases and J gave up 7 bases, with 16 bases separating them. This CDR3 region has 13 residues. CDR1 is MDHEN, CDR2 SYDVKM, per germline. CDR3 residues: CASIAGDRFGYTF. CDR3 DNA: TGTGCCAGCATAGCGGGTGATCGGTTTGGCTACACCTTC.

The V gene is TRBV7-9, the J gene TRBJ2-3; 8 bases match TRBD2. Germline assignment: CDR1 SEHNR and CDR2 FQNEAQ (reference sequence). The V and J ends lost 1 base and 2 bases, in that order; junction bases with no gene match: 5. The CDR3 runs 16 residues. Here the CDR3 DNA reads TGTGCCAGCAGCTTAGGGGTAGCGGGAAACACAGATACGCAGTATTTT. Translating it yields CASSLGVAGNTDTQYF.

The chain joins TRBV2 to TRBJ2-1; TRBD2 matches at 7 bases. Trimming cost V 8 bases and J 9 bases; bases outside gene matches: 10. This CDR3 is 13 amino acids long. The germline gives CDR1 SNHLY, CDR2 FYNNEI. The CDR3 DNA reads TGTGCCAGCGGGAGTGAGTCGGGGGGTGAGCAGTTCTTC. Its translation: CASGSESGGEQFF.

This chain links TRBV5-1 with TRBJ1-5, with TRBD1 matching over 9 bases. The CDR3 is 15 amino acids. V was clipped by 4 bases and J by 3 bases; unmatched bases: 5. The germline V gene encodes CDR1 SGHRS and CDR2 YFSETQ. The CDR3 nucleotides read TGCGCCAGCAGCCTTACAGGGGGCACCAATCAGCCCCAGCATTTT. Translated, it gives CASSLTGGTNQPQHF.

The chain combines TRBV5-4 with TRBJ2-1; a possible D gene is TRBD2 (6 bases). The CDR3 totals 14 residues. V was clipped by 1 base and J by 9 bases, with 14 bases between them. Germline assignment: CDR1 SGHNT and CDR2 YYREEE (reference sequence). The CDR3 region is CASSLTGLGSEQFF. The DNA for the CDR3 is TGTGCCAGCAGCTTGACGGGGCTCGGGAGTGAGCAGTTCTTC.

This clone was detected only once. V and J are TRBV12-3 or TRBV12-4 and TRBJ2-7, with 9 nucleotides matching TRBD1. This CDR3 comprises 13 residues. Trimming took 6 bases from V and 7 from J; bases not matched to a gene: 7. The DNA for the CDR3 is TGTGCCAGCAGACCGACAGGGGGTCGGGAGCAGTACTTC. Translation: CASRPTGGREQYF.

The chain combines TRBV19 with TRBJ2-1; TRBD2 aligns across 9 bases. The CDR3 sequence is 14 residues long. With 4 bases clipped from V and 5 bases from J, the junction kept 3 bases outside the gene matches. Germline-derived CDR1 and CDR2 are LNHDA and SQIVND (reference sequence). CDR3 in DNA: TGTGCCAGTAGTAGCGGGAGGGCGGACAATGAGCAGTTCTTC. This sequence encodes CASSSGRADNEQFF.

This sequence joins TRBV2 and TRBJ2-3, with D perhaps matching TRBD2 (6 bases). Germline V gene sequence: CDR1 SNHLY, CDR2 FYNNEI. V shed 6 bases and J shed 4 bases, with 11 bases lying between them. CDR3 length: 13 residues. The CDR3 spells CASRAGRPDTQYF. DNA for the CDR3: TGTGCCAGCAGGGCAGGGAGGCCAGATACGCAGTATTTT.

CDR3 protein: CASSREFDTGELFF. The CDR3 DNA follows: TGTGCCAGCTCACGGGAGTTCGACACCGGGGAGCTGTTTTTT. The rearrangement joins TRBV18 to TRBJ2-2; possibly TRBD2 for D (5 bases). CDR3 length equals 14 residues. The germline V and J ends were trimmed by 4 bases and 3 bases, with 9 bases remaining between them. CDR1 and CDR2 from the germline V gene are KGHSH and LQKENI.

The rearrangement joins TRBV6-1 to TRBJ2-7; 12 bases line up with TRBD1. J gave up 6 bases and V 4 bases, and 10 bases lay outside the gene matches. The germline V gene encodes CDR1 MNHNS and CDR2 SASEGT. This CDR3 comprises 16 residues. DNA for the CDR3: TGTGCCAGCAGTGCCCTATCCGGGACAGGGGGCGCCGAGCAGTACTTC. Encoded protein: CASSALSGTGGAEQYF.

The V and J genes are TRBV11-2 and TRBJ2-2, with 10 bases identical to TRBD2. Germline V gene lookup returns CDR1 SGHAT and CDR2 FQNNGV. Unmatched junction bases numbered 6, after V lost 3 bases and J lost 5 bases. CDR3 size: 16 residues. The DNA of the CDR3 is TGTGCCAGCAGCTTCAGCGGGAGGGCCCGGACCGGGGAGCTGTTTTTT. Translating gives CASSFSGRARTGELFF. The full variable domain, its missing parts supplied by reference TRBV11-2 and TRBJ2-2, is EAGVAQSPRYKIIEKRQSVAFWCNPISGHATLYWYQQILGQGPKLLIQFQNNGVVDDSQLPKDRFSAERLKGVDSTLKIQPAKLEDSAVYLCASSFSGRARTGELFFGEGSRLTVL.

This sequence joins TRBV19 and TRBJ1-1; 8 bases are a match to TRBD1. The germline V gene has CDR1 LNHDA and CDR2 SQIVND (reference sequence). This CDR3 spans 16 amino acids. J lost 8 bases, V lost 4 bases, and 15 bases had no gene match. This CDR3 reads CASSKRTGQGWSEAFF. The CDR3, as DNA: TGTGCCAGTAGTAAACGAACCGGACAGGGATGGTCCGAAGCTTTCTTT.

This rearrangement joins TRBV27 to TRBJ1-1; unclear D gene. This CDR3 is 14 amino acids long. Trimming stripped 6 bases from V and 7 bases from J, with 18 bases between. The germline V gene encodes CDR1 MNHEY and CDR2 SMNVEV (reference sequence). The CDR3 is CASRPGRGSSEAFF. The CDR3, as DNA: TGTGCCAGCAGACCCGGTCGGGGTTCTAGTGAAGCTTTCTTT.

The V and J genes are TRBV18 and TRBJ2-7; tentative D call: TRBD1 (7 bases). Germline V gene lookup returns CDR1 KGHSH and CDR2 LQKENI. This CDR3 region has 14 residues. Trimming left V 2 bases short and J 5 bases short, with 13 bases between. This CDR3 is CASSPGAGGHEQYF. CDR3 DNA: TGTGCCAGCTCACCAGGGGCAGGGGGGCACGAGCAGTACTTC.

The V gene is TRBV25-1, the J gene TRBJ2-3; perhaps TRBD2 as D (6 bases). From germline, CDR1 is MGHDK and CDR2 SYGVNS. The V and J ends lost 5 bases and 1 base respectively, with 16 bases between them. This CDR3 region has 16 residues. Written as DNA, the CDR3 is TGTGCCAGCAGTCCTCCTCCGGGACTCCGCACAGATACGCAGTATTTT. Translating it yields CASSPPPGLRTDTQYF.

The rearrangement links TRBV28 to TRBJ2-5; TRBD2 agrees at 7 bases. The V gene end was trimmed by 4 bases and the J gene end by 7 bases; junction bases not matched to a gene: 15. The CDR3 sequence is 16 residues long. Germline V lookup: CDR1 MDHEN, CDR2 SYDVKM. Here the CDR3 DNA reads TGTGCCAGCAGTTATGGGGACTATCCTCGAAGGAGGACCCAGTACTTC. This gives the protein CASSYGDYPRRRTQYF.

This clone appeared a few times. The chain carries TRBV11-2 and TRBJ1-3, with a weak D call TRBD1 (6 bases). From germline, CDR1 is SGHAT and CDR2 FQNNGV. V was cut by 5 bases and J by 0 bases, with 11 bases left in between. The CDR3 extends over 15 amino acids. The CDR3 loop is CASSMTGFSGNTIYF. The CDR3 bases are TGTGCCAGCAGCATGACAGGTTTCTCTGGAAACACCATATATTTT.

This clone has more than one count but fewer than ten. One junction end does not reproduce the germline sequence, and a read error may be involved. V gene TRBV2 combines with J gene TRBJ2-7; weak D call: TRBD1 (6 bases). Germline values: CDR1 SNHLY, CDR2 FYNNEI. The CDR3 has 11 residues. The CDR3, as DNA: TGTGCCAGCAGTCAGGGGTACGGGCAGTACTTC. Amino acid sequence: CASSQGYGQYF.

DNA for the CDR3: TGTGCCAGCAGTTACCACCTCATCAGGGGTGGGAACACCGGGGAGCTGTTTTTT. As protein: CASSYHLIRGGNTGELFF. The V gene is TRBV6-2 or TRBV6-3, the J gene TRBJ2-2; perhaps TRBD1 as D (6 bases). CDR1 and CDR2 from the germline V gene are MNHEY and SVGEGT. V gave up 2 bases and J gave up 1 base, with 17 bases separating them. The CDR3 has 18 residues.

V usage is TRBV19 and J usage is TRBJ2-3, with D unresolved. V dropped 3 bases and J dropped 1 base, with 5 bases sitting between them. Germline lookup yields CDR1 LNHDA and CDR2 SQIVND (reference sequence). This CDR3 region has 13 residues. The CDR3 DNA reads as TGTGCCAGTAGTATCCGGGGCACAGATACGCAGTATTTT. Translating it yields CASSIRGTDTQYF.